The next 2 T cell receptor beta chains were all read from a single sample in a study of T cell changes during pregnancy in multiple sclerosis. Sequencing used immunoSEQ multiplex PCR; TCRdb keeps in-frame clones, though not all of them. Of 73,000 or so clones listed, 75% to 90% were seen once; the top ten hold more than 8%. The sequencing here drew on peripheral blood, taken after pregnancy. These TCRs come from a female donor in good health, enrolled as a control in a pregnancy study.

The chain employs TRBV5-4 and TRBJ2-5; the D gene is possibly TRBD1 (5 bases). Germline CDR1 SGHNT, CDR2 YYREEE (reference sequence). The CDR3 is 13 residues long. Deletions cut 5 bases from V and 0 bases from J, with 8 bases between. CDR3 loop: CASRRQYQETQYF. The CDR3 region has the DNA TGTGCCAGCAGGCGACAGTACCAAGAGACCCAGTACTTC.

The V call is TRBV5-6, the J call TRBJ1-5; 7 positions match TRBD1. Germline-derived CDR1 and CDR2 are SGHDT and YYEEEE. CDR3 size: 15 residues. V was pared by 4 bases and J by 7 bases, with 11 bases of the junction left unmatched. The CDR3 sequence is CASSMRQGQVQPQHF. The CDR3 nucleotides read TGTGCCAGCAGCATGAGACAGGGACAAGTCCAGCCCCAGCATTTT.